This TCR beta chain stems from a study of T-cell reconstitution after alpha-beta-depleted transplantation in children. Study results and caveats: Some patients' high day-60 TCRbeta diversity was attributed to recipient cells surviving conditioning. From newly produced T cells came most of the T-cell counts and diversity one year after transplant.

As it was prepared, the TCRbeta library received unique molecular identifiers. Via MiXCR, TCRdb re-called the PCR reads, giving one row per CDR3 protein. The top ten hold around 29% of the sample, which has 440,000 or so distinct CDR3 sequences, 43% seen once. This clonotype was observed a handful of times. Antigen: not known. The CDR3 totals 16 residues. Trimming cost V 5 bases and J 1 base, with 13 bases left between them. CDR1 and CDR2 from the germline V gene are SGHDT and YYEEEE. The chain couples TRBV5-6 to TRBJ2-6; tentatively, D is TRBD1 (6 bases). This specimen was PBMCs, taken before TCRalphabeta/CD19-depleted stem cell transplant. The receptor's source is a girl aged 2 to 9 with aplastic anemia, due to receive a stem cell transplant. Here the CDR3 DNA reads TGTGCCAGCAGGCGAACAGGGTTTTCTGGGGCCAACGTCCTGACTTTC. This sequence encodes CASRRTGFSGANVLTF.